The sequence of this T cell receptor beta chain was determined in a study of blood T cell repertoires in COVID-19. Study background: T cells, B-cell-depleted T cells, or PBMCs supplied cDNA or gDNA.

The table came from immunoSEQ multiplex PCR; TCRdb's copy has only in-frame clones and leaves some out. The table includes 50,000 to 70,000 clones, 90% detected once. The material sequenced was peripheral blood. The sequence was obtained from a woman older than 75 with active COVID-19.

This CDR3 reads CASSLDGFMGQGRSSYGYTF. DNA for the CDR3: TGTGCCAGCAGCCTAGACGGGTTTATGGGACAGGGGCGATCCAGCTATGGCTACACCTTC. The chain is built from TRBV4-2 and TRBJ1-2, with 10 bases lining up with TRBD1. Germline V gene data show CDR1 as LGHNA and CDR2 as YNFKEQ. This CDR3 contains 20 residues. Trimming removed 4 bases from V and 4 bases from J; junction bases left unmatched: 21.